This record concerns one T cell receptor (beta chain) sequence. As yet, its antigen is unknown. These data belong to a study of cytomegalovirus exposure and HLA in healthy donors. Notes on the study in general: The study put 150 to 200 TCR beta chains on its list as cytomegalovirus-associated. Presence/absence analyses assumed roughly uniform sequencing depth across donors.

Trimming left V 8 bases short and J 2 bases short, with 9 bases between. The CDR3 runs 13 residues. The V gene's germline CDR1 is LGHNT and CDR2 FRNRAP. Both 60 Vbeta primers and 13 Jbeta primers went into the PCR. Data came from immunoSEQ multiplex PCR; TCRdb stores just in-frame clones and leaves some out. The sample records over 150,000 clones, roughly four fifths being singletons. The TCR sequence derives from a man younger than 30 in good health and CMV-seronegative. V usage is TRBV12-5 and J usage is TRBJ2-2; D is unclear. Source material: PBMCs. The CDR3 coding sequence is TGTGCTAGTCTTGAAAGCAACACCGGGGAGCTGTTTTTT. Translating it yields CASLESNTGELFF.